The 15 T cell receptor beta chains given below trace back to one sample, sequenced in a study of T-cell reconstitution after alpha-beta-depleted transplantation in children. The TCRbeta library incorporated unique molecular identifiers. TCRdb processed the PCR reads anew with MiXCR; each CDR3 protein has one entry. In the table there are 300,000 to 400,000 distinct CDR3 sequences, about 17% of which are singletons. The sample in question was PBMCs, mostly from graft donor cells, obtained 360 days after TCRalphabeta/CD19-depleted stem cell transplant. Receptors originate from a male patient aged 2-10 years who had a stem cell transplant for acute lymphoblastic leukemia, so the T cells may come from the graft donor.

The chain carries TRBV28 and TRBJ2-3; D call uncertain. This CDR3 region has 15 residues. Trimming removed 6 bases from V and 2 bases from J, with 15 bases in between. Germline CDR1 and CDR2: MDHEN and SYDVKM. This CDR3 is CASRPLGFFTDTQYF. The DNA of the CDR3 is TGTGCCAGCAGGCCTCTGGGGTTCTTCACAGATACGCAGTATTTT.

To note about this clonotype: A much larger clone is a single base away; this may be a read error. The chain recombines TRBV7-9 with TRBJ1-5; TRBD1 might be the D (6 bases). CDR3 length: 14 residues. Germline CDR1 and CDR2: SEHNR and FQNEAQ (reference sequence). The CDR3 loop reads CASSLGGTNQPQRF. DNA of the CDR3: TGTGCCAGCAGCCTAGGGGGGACCAATCAGCCCCAGCGTTTT.

This clonotype was picked up a small number of times. The rearrangement joins TRBV4-1 to TRBJ2-7; D not resolved. Germline V lookup: CDR1 MGHRA, CDR2 YSYEKL. This CDR3 has 14 amino acids. Trimming cost V 4 bases and J 5 bases, with 15 bases left between them. DNA of the CDR3: TGCGCCAGCAGCCTCGCGGCAGAAGTGCACGAGCAGTACTTC. Translation gives CASSLAAEVHEQYF.

The rearrangement uses TRBV5-6 and TRBJ2-6; TRBD2 matches 8 bases. The CDR3 has 16 residues. The germline V gene encodes CDR1 SGHDT and CDR2 YYEEEE. V lost 6 bases to trimming and J lost 4 bases; unmatched junction nucleotides: 9. This CDR3 is CASTRRGGTGANVLTF. CDR3 DNA sequence: TGTGCCAGCACCCGCCGGGGGGGGACCGGGGCCAACGTCCTGACTTTC.

V and J are TRBV20-1 and TRBJ2-1; maybe TRBD1 (5 bases). CDR1 DFQATT and CDR2 SNEGSKA come from the germline V gene (reference sequence). This CDR3 comprises 17 residues. The V end lost 0 bases, the J end lost 0 bases, and 15 bases lay between the germline ends. The CDR3 reads CSAREVLGALSYNEQFF. CDR3 nucleotide sequence: TGCAGTGCTAGAGAGGTTTTAGGGGCCCTCTCCTACAATGAGCAGTTCTTC.

There are a few counts of this clonotype. The V call is TRBV28, the J call TRBJ2-2; 10 bases agree with TRBD2. With V trimmed by 6 bases and J by 1 base, 2 bases remained unmatched. CDR3 length: 15 amino acids. CDR1 and CDR2 from the germline V gene are MDHEN and SYDVKM. In nucleotides, the CDR3 is TGTGCCAGCAGGCGACTAGCGGGGAACACCGGGGAGCTGTTTTTT. Translating it yields CASRRLAGNTGELFF.

This sequence joins TRBV29-1 and TRBJ2-2, with TRBD2 matching over 8 bases. CDR1 and CDR2 (germline): SQVTM, ANQGSEA. Trimming removed 5 bases from V and 5 bases from J; junction bases left unmatched: 4. This CDR3 contains 13 residues. The CDR3 protein is CSVLAGGTGELFF. As DNA, the CDR3 is TGCAGCGTTCTAGCGGGTGGAACCGGGGAGCTGTTTTTT.

The J gene is TRBJ2-3, the V gene TRBV11-1; no firm D call. The CDR3 covers 13 residues. Trimming took off 0 bases at V and 6 bases at J, with 7 bases between the two ends. Looked up from germline, CDR1 is SGHAT and CDR2 is FQDESV (reference sequence). Written as DNA, the CDR3 is TGTGCCAGCAGCTTAGCCAGCATGGATACGCAGTATTTT. It codes for CASSLASMDTQYF.

In this sample, this clonotype turned up a few times. V is TRBV19 and J is TRBJ2-1, with D tentatively TRBD2 (7 bases). Germline assignment: CDR1 LNHDA and CDR2 SQIVND (reference sequence). The CDR3 contains 16 residues. The V gene lost 1 base and the J gene lost 3 bases, with 13 bases spanning the gap. The CDR3: CASSIGGGRFYNEQFF. The CDR3 DNA reads as TGTGCCAGTAGTATAGGGGGGGGCCGTTTCTACAATGAGCAGTTCTTC.

This clonotype appeared many times. The chain carries TRBV29-1 and TRBJ2-3; D possibly uses TRBD1 or TRBD2 (6 bases each). CDR3 length equals 14 residues. V was pared by 3 bases and J by 4 bases, with 14 bases between. Germline CDR1 reads SQVTM; CDR2 reads ANQGSEA. CDR3 nucleotides: TGCAGCGTTGATTGGGGGGCGGGATCAGATACGCAGTATTTT. This sequence encodes CSVDWGAGSDTQYF.

This clonotype was observed a handful of times. The rearrangement links TRBV29-1 to TRBJ2-2; the D gene could be TRBD1 or TRBD2 (5 bases each). Germline CDR1 reads SQVTM; CDR2 reads ANQGSEA. CDR3 size: 12 residues. Trimming took off 6 bases at V and 6 bases at J, with 11 bases between the two ends. CDR3 nucleotides: TGCAGCGTGATAGAGGGACCCGGGGAGCTGTTTTTT. Its protein product is CSVIEGPGELFF.

The rearrangement links TRBV6-5 to TRBJ1-2; the match to TRBD1 covers 7 bases. Germline-derived CDR1 and CDR2 are MNHEY and SVGAGI. V shed 0 bases, J shed 4 bases, and the junction held 5 bases outside the gene matches. The CDR3 covers 15 residues. This CDR3 is CASSYSTGRGYGYTF. Written as DNA, the CDR3 is TGTGCCAGCAGTTACTCGACAGGGAGAGGCTATGGCTACACCTTC.

The chain employs TRBV27 and TRBJ2-5; the match to TRBD1 covers 8 bases. The CDR3 is 17 residues long. The V segment lost 2 bases and the J segment 4 bases; nucleotides outside the gene matches: 12. Germline assignment: CDR1 MNHEY and CDR2 SMNVEV (reference sequence). CDR3 in DNA: TGTGCCAGCAGTTTAACGTCGGTCGGACAGGGAGCAGAGACCCAGTACTTC. Its translation: CASSLTSVGQGAETQYF.

This clonotype was seen a handful of times. V and J are TRBV20-1 and TRBJ2-5; 7 bases fit TRBD2. CDR3 length: 15 residues. V trimming: 1 base; J trimming: 4 bases; junction bases outside the gene matches: 9. Germline V gene lookup returns CDR1 DFQATT and CDR2 SNEGSKA (reference sequence). The CDR3 nucleotides read TGCAGTGCTAGAGGGGGTAGCGGGCCTTTAGAGACCCAGTACTTC. Translated, it gives CSARGGSGPLETQYF.

This clonotype occurred a few times. The chain uses TRBV27 and TRBJ2-7; D is perhaps TRBD1 (6 bases). The ends were cut back, 5 bases at V and 1 base at J, with 6 bases in the middle. The CDR3 contains 12 residues. Germline V CDR1 and CDR2: MNHEY, SMNVEV (reference sequence). CDR3 DNA: TGTGCCAGCAGTGGACAGTCCTACGAGCAGTACTTC. Protein product: CASSGQSYEQYF.